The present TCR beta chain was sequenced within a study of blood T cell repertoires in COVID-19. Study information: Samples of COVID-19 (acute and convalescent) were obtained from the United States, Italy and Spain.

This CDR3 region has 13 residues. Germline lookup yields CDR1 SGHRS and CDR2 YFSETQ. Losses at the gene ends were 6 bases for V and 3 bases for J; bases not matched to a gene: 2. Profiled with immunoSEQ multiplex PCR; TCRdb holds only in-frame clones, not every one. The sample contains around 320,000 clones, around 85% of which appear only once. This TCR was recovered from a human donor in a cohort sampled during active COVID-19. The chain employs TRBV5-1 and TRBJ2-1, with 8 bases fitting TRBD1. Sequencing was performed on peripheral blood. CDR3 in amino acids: CASTGQDYNEQFF. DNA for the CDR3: TGCGCCAGCACGGGACAGGACTACAATGAGCAGTTCTTC.